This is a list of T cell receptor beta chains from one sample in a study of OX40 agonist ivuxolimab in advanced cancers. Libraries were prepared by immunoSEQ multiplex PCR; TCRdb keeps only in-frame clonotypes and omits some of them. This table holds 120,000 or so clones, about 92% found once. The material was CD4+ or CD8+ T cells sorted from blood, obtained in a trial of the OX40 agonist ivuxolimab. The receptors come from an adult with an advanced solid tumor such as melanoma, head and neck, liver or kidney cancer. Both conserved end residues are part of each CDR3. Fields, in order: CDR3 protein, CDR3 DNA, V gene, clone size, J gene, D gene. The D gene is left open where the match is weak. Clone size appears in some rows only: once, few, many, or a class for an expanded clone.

CDR3: CAWSGGADTQYF
DNA: TGTGCCTGGAGTGGAGGAGCGGATACGCAGTATTTT
V: TRBV30
size: once
J: TRBJ2-3
D: NA

CDR3: CASSYAQGTTNEKLFF
DNA: TGTGCCAGCAGTTACGCACAGGGGACAACTAATGAAAAACTGTTTTTT
V: TRBV6-5
size: NA
J: TRBJ1-4
D: TRBD1

CDR3: CASSLDRSGANVLTF
DNA: TGTGCCAGCAGCTTAGACAGGTCTGGGGCCAACGTCCTGACTTTC
V: TRBV11-2
size: NA
J: TRBJ2-6
D: NA

CDR3: CASTGTLNQPQHF
DNA: TGTGCCAGCACTGGGACTCTCAATCAGCCCCAGCATTTT
V: TRBV6-1
size: NA
J: TRBJ1-5
D: NA

CDR3: CASSIHRDGTNQPQHF
DNA: TGTGCCAGTAGTATTCACCGGGACGGGACCAATCAGCCCCAGCATTTT
V: TRBV19
size: NA
J: TRBJ1-5
D: NA

CDR3: CASSLRGAGEKLFF
DNA: TGTGCCAGCAGCTTAAGGGGAGCAGGTGAAAAACTGTTTTTT
V: TRBV13
size: NA
J: TRBJ1-4
D: NA

CDR3: CASSLSYSYEQYF
DNA: TGTGCCAGCAGCTTATCCTACTCCTACGAGCAGTACTTC
V: TRBV7-3
size: once
J: TRBJ2-7
D: NA

CDR3: CASSQDRVNAPGELFF
DNA: TGTGCCAGCAGCCAAGATAGGGTGAACGCACCCGGGGAGCTGTTTTTT
V: TRBV4-2
size: NA
J: TRBJ2-2
D: NA

CDR3: CASSPREGKLDF
DNA: TGTGCCAGTAGTCCCCGTGAGGGGAAGCTCGACTTC
V: TRBV19
size: NA
J: TRBJ2-5
D: NA

CDR3: CASSHGQLTYGYTF
DNA: TGTGCCAGCAGCCATGGACAGTTGACCTATGGCTACACCTTC
V: TRBV6-6
size: NA
J: TRBJ1-2
D: NA

CDR3: CASSTTVDRGEQYF
DNA: TGTGCCAGCAGCACAACTGTCGACCGAGGAGAGCAGTACTTC
V: TRBV5-4
size: NA
J: TRBJ2-7
D: NA

CDR3: CSARDKGELFF
DNA: TGCAGTGCTAGAGATAAGGGGGAGCTGTTTTTT
V: TRBV20-1
size: NA
J: TRBJ2-2
D: NA

CDR3: CASSPYHGTSGRKLAKNIQYF
DNA: TGTGCTAGCAGCCCATACCACGGGACTAGCGGGAGGAAACTAGCCAAAAACATTCAGTACTTC
V: TRBV7-7
size: NA
J: TRBJ2-4
D: TRBD2

CDR3: CASTGLAGGQETQYF
DNA: TGTGCCAGCACGGGGCTAGCGGGGGGGCAAGAGACCCAGTACTTC
V: TRBV27
size: once
J: TRBJ2-5
D: TRBD2

CDR3: CASSLYLTRDYEQYF
DNA: TGCGCCAGCAGCTTGTATTTGACTAGAGACTACGAGCAGTACTTC
V: TRBV5-1
size: once
J: TRBJ2-7
D: NA

CDR3: CASSEANRGSEKLFF
DNA: TGTGCCAGCAGTGAGGCTAACAGGGGCTCTGAAAAACTGTTTTTT
V: TRBV2
size: NA
J: TRBJ1-4
D: TRBD1

CDR3: CASSEGLGLAGLYEQYF
DNA: TGTGCCAGCAGCGAGGGATTGGGACTAGCGGGACTCTACGAGCAGTACTTC
V: TRBV9
size: NA
J: TRBJ2-7
D: TRBD2

CDR3: CASSLGGTGETQYF
DNA: TGCGCCAGCAGCTTGGGAGGTACCGGAGAGACCCAGTACTTC
V: TRBV5-1
size: NA
J: TRBJ2-5
D: NA

CDR3: CSVRQGHEQYF
DNA: TGCAGCGTGCGCCAGGGTCACGAGCAGTACTTC
V: TRBV29-1
size: NA
J: TRBJ2-7
D: NA

CDR3: CASTASHLAKNIQYF
DNA: TGTGCCAGTACAGCCTCCCACCTAGCCAAAAACATTCAGTACTTC
V: TRBV19
size: NA
J: TRBJ2-4
D: NA

CDR3: CASSHPVAGSETQYF
DNA: TGCGCCAGCAGCCACCCTGTTGCCGGATCGGAGACCCAGTACTTC
V: TRBV4-1
size: once
J: TRBJ2-5
D: NA

CDR3: CAISVQGEDGYTF
DNA: TGTGCCATCAGCGTACAAGGCGAGGATGGCTACACCTTC
V: TRBV10-3
size: once
J: TRBJ1-2
D: NA

CDR3: CASSHRDTDTQYF
DNA: TGTGCCAGCAGTCACAGGGACACAGATACGCAGTATTTT
V: TRBV27
size: NA
J: TRBJ2-3
D: NA

CDR3: CASSPPGGPSYEQYF
DNA: TGTGCCAGCTCACCCCCCGGCGGCCCCTCCTACGAGCAGTACTTC
V: TRBV18
size: NA
J: TRBJ2-7
D: NA

CDR3: CASSILRLAGRYNEQFF
DNA: TGTGCCAGCAGCATCCTCCGACTAGCGGGGAGATACAATGAGCAGTTCTTC
V: TRBV5-5
size: NA
J: TRBJ2-1
D: TRBD2

CDR3: CASSKSLDEQYF
DNA: TGTGCCAGCAGTAAGAGCCTTGACGAGCAGTACTTC
V: TRBV28
size: NA
J: TRBJ2-7
D: NA

CDR3: CASSLRGGLYNEQFF
DNA: TGTGCCAGCAGCTTACGGGGGGGCCTCTACAATGAGCAGTTCTTC
V: TRBV7-8
size: NA
J: TRBJ2-1
D: TRBD2

CDR3: CVSSTGQGIGEAFF
DNA: TGTGTCAGCAGTACTGGACAGGGGATAGGTGAAGCTTTCTTT
V: TRBV6-6
size: NA
J: TRBJ1-1
D: TRBD1

CDR3: CAWSTGFAGELFF
DNA: TGTGCCTGGTCCACAGGGTTTGCCGGGGAGCTGTTTTTT
V: TRBV30
size: once
J: TRBJ2-2
D: NA

CDR3: CASSQNTGAGETQYF
DNA: TGCGCCAGCAGCCAAAATACAGGGGCGGGGGAGACCCAGTACTTC
V: TRBV4-3
size: NA
J: TRBJ2-5
D: NA

CDR3: CASSLGGQDDQPQHF
DNA: TGCGCCAGCAGCTTGGGGGGACAGGACGACCAGCCCCAGCATTTT
V: TRBV5-1
size: NA
J: TRBJ1-5
D: TRBD1

CDR3: CASSSQGEQPQHF
DNA: TGTGCCAGTAGTTCACAGGGGGAACAGCCCCAGCATTTT
V: TRBV19
size: NA
J: TRBJ1-5
D: TRBD1

CDR3: CASSLGTGVNTEAFF
DNA: TGTGCCAGCAGCTTGGGGACAGGGGTGAACACTGAAGCTTTCTTT
V: TRBV7-3
size: NA
J: TRBJ1-1
D: TRBD1